This is a list of T cell receptor beta chains from one sample in a study of T cells in Graves' hyperthyroidism and ophthalmopathy. One entry per CDR3 protein results from TCRdb running MiXCR on the multiplex PCR reads. This sample yields about 420,000 distinct CDR3 sequences, of which roughly an eighth are seen a single time; 5% to 6% belongs to the top ten. The specimen sequenced was blood. Every receptor here comes from a woman younger than 35 with Graves' hyperthyroidism. Each CDR3 is given with its conserved first and last residue. A D gene is named only where the DNA matches it firmly. For some rows the clone size is stated as once, few or many, or as a class when expanded; others skip it.

J gene	D gene	clone size	V gene	CDR3 protein	CDR3 DNA
TRBJ2-3	-	many	TRBV11-2	CASSFIRDPLGTDTQYF	TGTGCCAGCAGCTTCATCCGGGACCCCTTAGGCACAGATACGCAGTATTTT
TRBJ2-7	-	many	TRBV18	CASSPRMAASSYEQYF	TGTGCCAGCTCACCACGTATGGCAGCCAGCTCCTACGAGCAGTACTTC
TRBJ2-1	-	-	TRBV6-2/TRBV6-3	CASSYVPGNEQFF	TGTGCCAGCAGTTACGTCCCGGGGAATGAGCAGTTCTTC
TRBJ2-3	TRBD2	many	TRBV10-2	CASMLAGADTQYF	TGCGCCAGCATGTTAGCGGGAGCAGATACGCAGTATTTT
TRBJ1-3	-	many	TRBV28	CASSSASGLGNTIYF	TGTGCCAGCAGTTCGGCCAGCGGCCTAGGAAACACCATATATTTT
TRBJ1-1	-	many	TRBV7-3	CASSSDVGTEAFF	TGTGCCAGCAGCTCGGACGTGGGCACTGAAGCTTTCTTT
TRBJ1-1	-	many	TRBV20-1	CSATGTADMNTEAFF	TGCAGTGCTACCGGGACTGCCGACATGAACACTGAAGCTTTCTTT
TRBJ1-2	-	few	TRBV6-1	CASSEAPGAAYGYTF	TGTGCCAGCAGTGAAGCTCCAGGGGCGGCCTATGGCTACACCTTC
TRBJ2-5	TRBD1	many	TRBV18	CASSQGGQGQETQYF	TGTGCCAGCTCACAGGGGGGACAGGGCCAAGAGACCCAGTACTTC
TRBJ2-1	-	many	TRBV27	CASSLKAAIPVTYNEQFF	TGTGCCAGCAGTTTAAAGGCCGCCATTCCAGTCACCTACAATGAGCAGTTCTTC
TRBJ2-5	-	many	TRBV15	CATSKGTEETQYF	TGTGCCACCAGCAAAGGGACGGAAGAGACCCAGTACTTC
TRBJ1-1	-	many	TRBV5-1	CASSLGSRQSGTEAFF	TGCGCCAGCAGCTTGGGGTCTCGACAGTCGGGCACTGAAGCTTTCTTT
TRBJ1-2	-	many	TRBV6-2/TRBV6-3	CASSYIRGYGYTF	TGTGCCAGCAGTTACATCAGGGGCTATGGCTACACCTTC
TRBJ2-1	-	many	TRBV6-2/TRBV6-3	CASSYGGYNEQFF	TGTGCCAGCAGTTACGGGGGATACAATGAGCAGTTCTTC
TRBJ1-1	-	many	TRBV7-9	CASSLPEGGNTEAFF	TGTGCCAGCAGCTTACCAGAAGGGGGGAACACTGAAGCTTTCTTT
TRBJ2-1	-	once	TRBV9	CASSVEGDDEQFF	TGTGCCAGCAGCGTAGAAGGGGATGATGAGCAGTTCTTC
TRBJ1-1	-	many	TRBV13	CASSIGRFTEAFF	TGTGCCAGCAGCATCGGACGGTTCACTGAAGCTTTCTTT
TRBJ2-7	TRBD2	-	TRBV20-1	CSAASGGYEQYF	TGCAGTGCCGCTAGCGGAGGTTACGAGCAGTACTTC
TRBJ1-1	-	many	TRBV5-1	CASSLEPGNTEASF	TGCGCCAGCAGCTTGGAGCCGGGGAACACTGAAGCTTCCTTT
TRBJ1-4	TRBD1	-	TRBV12-3/TRBV12-4	CASSPDRVDEKLFF	TGTGCCAGCAGCCCCGACAGGGTTGATGAAAAACTGTTTTTT
TRBJ1-6	-	-	TRBV11-2	CASSLVALVRDSPLHF	TGTGCCAGCAGCTTAGTTGCGCTTGTTAGGGATTCACCCCTCCACTTT
TRBJ2-7	-	many	TRBV27	CASSPDRGGPFYEQYF	TGTGCCAGCAGCCCGGACCGAGGTGGTCCCTTCTACGAGCAGTACTTC
TRBJ2-2	TRBD2	many	TRBV3-1	CASSQVASGSNTGELFF	TGTGCCAGCAGCCAAGTAGCTAGCGGGTCGAACACCGGGGAGCTGTTTTTT
TRBJ2-1	TRBD2	many	TRBV20-1	CSAWTSGRAYEQFF	TGCAGTGCATGGACTAGCGGGAGGGCCTATGAGCAGTTCTTC
TRBJ2-7	TRBD2	many	TRBV12-3/TRBV12-4	CASSFTSGSSEQYF	TGTGCCAGCAGTTTTACTAGCGGGAGTTCCGAGCAGTACTTC
TRBJ2-7	TRBD2	-	TRBV20-1	CSARDPPGRASHEQYF	TGCAGTGCTAGAGACCCACCCGGGAGGGCCTCTCACGAGCAGTACTTC
TRBJ2-7	TRBD2	few	TRBV6-2/TRBV6-3	CASRGDTSGTSYEQYF	TGTGCCAGCAGGGGAGACACTAGCGGGACATCCTACGAGCAGTACTTC
TRBJ2-1	TRBD2	many	TRBV5-1	CASSLAKGGRTYNEQFF	TGCGCCAGCAGCTTGGCCAAGGGCGGGAGGACCTACAATGAGCAGTTCTTC
TRBJ2-1	-	-	TRBV27	CASSQGLPYEQFF	TGTGCCAGCAGTCAAGGACTTCCCTACGAGCAGTTCTTC
TRBJ2-7	-	many	TRBV30	CAWAQDSSYEQYF	TGTGCCTGGGCGCAGGACAGTTCCTACGAGCAGTACTTC
TRBJ2-1	TRBD2	-	TRBV12-3/TRBV12-4	CASKDPTREGHEQFF	TGTGCCAGCAAAGATCCCACGCGGGAGGGCCACGAGCAGTTCTTC
TRBJ2-7	TRBD1	many	TRBV28	CASSFPGQGAVEQYF	TGTGCCAGCAGTTTCCCGGGACAGGGGGCGGTCGAGCAGTACTTC
TRBJ1-1	TRBD1	many	TRBV27	CASRTGTGMNTEAFF	TGTGCCAGCAGGACCGGGACAGGCATGAACACTGAAGCTTTCTTT
TRBJ2-2	-	many	TRBV28	CASSPWGDTGELFF	TGTGCCAGCAGTCCCTGGGGGGACACCGGGGAGCTGTTTTTT
TRBJ1-4	TRBD1	many	TRBV28	CASSEEQGRGEKLFF	TGTGCCAGCAGTGAAGAACAGGGGAGGGGCGAAAAACTGTTTTTT
TRBJ2-2	-	-	TRBV7-7	CASSLIPPGSTGELFF	TGTGCTAGCAGCTTAATTCCCCCGGGGAGCACCGGGGAGCTGTTTTTT
TRBJ2-5	TRBD1	many	TRBV9	CASSESQTGVGETQYF	TGTGCCAGCAGCGAGTCACAGACAGGGGTCGGGGAGACCCAGTACTTC
TRBJ2-2	TRBD2	-	TRBV2	CASSSYSGSTGELFF	TGTGCCAGCAGTTCCTATAGCGGGAGCACCGGGGAGCTGTTTTTT
TRBJ1-1	TRBD1	-	TRBV3-1	CASDRGGTEAFF	TGTGCATCCGACAGGGGGGGCACTGAAGCTTTCTTT
TRBJ1-2	-	-	TRBV20-1	CSARDKAGGYTF	TGCAGTGCTAGAGATAAGGCGGGCGGCTACACCTTC
TRBJ2-7	-	-	TRBV20-1	CSATGTQNTYEQYF	TGCAGTGCTACCGGGACCCAGAACACCTACGAGCAGTACTTC
TRBJ2-2	-	-	TRBV7-3	CASSPSWDTGELFF	TGTGCCAGCAGCCCGTCGTGGGACACCGGGGAGCTGTTTTTT